The 29 T cell receptor beta chains given below trace back to one sample, sequenced in a study of shared clonotypes between healthy human individuals. Only CD45RO-negative cells positively selected for CCR7 counted as naive CD8 cells, so terminally differentiated effector memory CD45RA+ cells were excluded. Sequencing was performed with immunoSEQ multiplex PCR; in TCRdb, only in-frame clones are kept and a portion is missing. The sample consists of 560,000 or so clones, about 95% of them appearing once. The sequenced material came from naive CD8+ T cells sorted from blood. The origin of the receptors is a woman aged 25 to 39 in good health.

This chain joins TRBV6-5 and TRBJ2-1; TRBD1 matches 9 bases. The V and J ends lost 3 bases and 3 bases, in that order; junction bases with no gene match: 6. This CDR3 has 16 amino acids. Germline CDR1 MNHEY, CDR2 SVGAGI. CDR3 sequence reads: CASSYRGQGSYNEQFF. The CDR3 DNA reads TGTGCCAGCAGTTATAGGGGACAGGGTAGCTACAATGAGCAGTTCTTC.

The chain uses TRBV28 and TRBJ2-7; 11 bases line up with TRBD2. Trimming at V came to 5 bases and at J to 6 bases, leaving 6 bases not matched to a gene. Germline V lookup: CDR1 MDHEN, CDR2 SYDVKM. This CDR3 is built from 14 residues. DNA for the CDR3: TGTGCCAGCAGTACTCACCTAGCGGGAGGCGAGCAGTACTTC. Its translation is CASSTHLAGGEQYF.

This chain uses TRBV28 with TRBJ2-7, with D perhaps TRBD2 (5 bases). Germline V gene lookup returns CDR1 MDHEN and CDR2 SYDVKM. The CDR3 is 19 amino acids. V lost 5 bases and J 0 bases, leaving 26 bases between the germline ends. CDR3 protein: CASSPPTGIAPPSSYEQYF. The DNA of the CDR3 is TGTGCCAGCAGTCCCCCGACTGGTATAGCGCCTCCGAGCTCCTACGAGCAGTACTTC.

The CDR3 here is CASSPSMYTGELFF. CDR3 in DNA: TGTGCCAGCAGTCCCTCGATGTACACCGGGGAGCTGTTTTTT. This chain joins TRBV7-2 and TRBJ2-2; D is ambiguous. Germline loops: CDR1 SGHTA, CDR2 FQGNSA. V lost 6 bases to trimming and J lost 3 bases, with 11 bases between them. This CDR3 has 14 residues.

As for this clone: The sample has other DNA sequences that encode this CDR3 too. The CDR3 sequence: CASSLGAYYEQYF. In nucleotides, the CDR3 is TGTGCCAGCAGCTTGGGCGCCTACTACGAGCAGTACTTC. This sequence joins TRBV7-8 and TRBJ2-7; no firm D call. V was clipped by 3 bases and J by 3 bases, with 9 bases between them. Germline loops: CDR1 SGHVS, CDR2 FQNEAQ. This CDR3 spans 13 amino acids.

The gene calls are TRBV10-2 and TRBJ2-7; 9 nucleotides align to TRBD2. The V and J ends lost 5 bases and 1 base, in that order; junction bases with no gene match: 9. In germline, CDR1 is WSHSY, CDR2 SAAADI. CDR3 length: 16 residues. The CDR3 here is CASSPPSGRLSYEQYF. CDR3 DNA sequence: TGCGCCAGCAGTCCCCCCAGCGGGAGGTTGTCCTACGAGCAGTACTTC.

The genes are TRBV19 and TRBJ1-1; the match to TRBD1 covers 9 bases. V shed 5 bases, J shed 3 bases, and the junction held 4 bases outside the gene matches. This CDR3 spans 14 amino acids. Germline values: CDR1 LNHDA, CDR2 SQIVND (reference sequence). The CDR3 region is CASSGDREYTEAFF. The CDR3 DNA reads as TGTGCCAGTAGTGGGGACAGGGAATACACTGAAGCTTTCTTT.

The gene calls are TRBV11-2 and TRBJ1-2; D is ambiguous. CDR3 size: 15 residues. Trimming stripped 0 bases from V and 1 base from J, with 9 bases between. Germline CDR1 SGHAT, CDR2 FQNNGV. The CDR3 loop reads CASSLDRMDNYGYTF. CDR3 nucleotide sequence: TGTGCCAGCAGCTTAGATCGTATGGATAACTATGGCTACACCTTC.

This chain connects TRBV19 to TRBJ1-1; D possibly corresponds to TRBD1 (6 bases). This CDR3 comprises 15 residues. The germline gives CDR1 LNHDA, CDR2 SQIVND (reference sequence). V dropped 3 bases and J dropped 3 bases, with 14 bases sitting between them. The CDR3 loop is CASSIAQGWDTEAFF. DNA for the CDR3: TGTGCCAGTAGTATCGCACAGGGATGGGACACTGAAGCTTTCTTT.

V is TRBV29-1 and J is TRBJ2-5; 10 nucleotides match TRBD2. Germline V lookup: CDR1 SQVTM, CDR2 ANQGSEA. CDR3 length: 15 residues. V trimming: 4 bases; J trimming: 2 bases; junction bases outside the gene matches: 7. The chain's CDR3 is CSVGLAGDRQETQYF. CDR3 coding DNA: TGCAGCGTTGGCCTAGCGGGAGATCGGCAAGAGACCCAGTACTTC.

The chain couples TRBV5-1 to TRBJ2-7; 8 positions match TRBD2. The J segment lost 0 bases and the V segment lost 0 bases, leaving 5 bases of the junction unmatched. The CDR3 has 16 residues. CDR1 is SGHRS and CDR2 is YFSETQ in the germline V gene. The CDR3 sequence is CASSLGRGRSSYEQYF. The CDR3 DNA is TGCGCCAGCAGCTTGGGACGCGGGAGGAGCTCCTACGAGCAGTACTTC.

This clone showed up just once. This chain uses TRBV6-5 with TRBJ1-5; no clear D. V was clipped by 0 bases and J by 3 bases, with 9 bases between them. This CDR3 has 15 residues. CDR1 is MNHEY and CDR2 is SVGAGI in the germline V gene. CDR3 sequence reads: CASSYSVQSNQPQHF. CDR3 in DNA: TGTGCCAGCAGTTACTCGGTCCAGTCCAATCAGCCCCAGCATTTT.

The gene calls are TRBV28 and TRBJ2-3; D is perhaps TRBD2 (5 bases). The V gene's germline CDR1 is MDHEN and CDR2 SYDVKM. The length of the CDR3 is 14 residues. V lost 3 bases and J 0 bases, leaving 7 bases between the germline ends. The CDR3, as DNA: TGTGCCAGCAGTTTGACTATAAGCACAGATACGCAGTATTTT. Its protein is CASSLTISTDTQYF.

This rearrangement joins TRBV13 to TRBJ2-7; the match to TRBD2 covers 8 bases. Germline CDR1 is PRHDT and CDR2 is FYEKMQ (reference sequence). V shed 4 bases and J 4 bases; nucleotides not matched to a gene: 9. The CDR3 spans 15 residues. The CDR3 region is CASSSLAGPPYEQYF. DNA for the CDR3: TGTGCCAGCAGCTCCTTAGCGGGACCCCCGTACGAGCAGTACTTC.

CDR3 protein: CASSHDRGRRNEQYF. The CDR3 nucleotides read TGCGCCAGCAGCCATGACAGGGGGCGCAGAAACGAGCAGTACTTC. The J gene is TRBJ2-5, the V gene TRBV4-1, with 10 bases matching TRBD1. TRBJ2-7 explains the end of the DNA better; the J call may be wrong. CDR1 is MGHRA and CDR2 is YSYEKL in the germline V gene. CDR3 size: 15 residues.

The CDR3 nucleotides are TGTGCCAGCAGCCACCAATACGGCTCCTACGAGCAGTACTTC. It specifies CASSHQYGSYEQYF. The J gene is TRBJ2-7, the V gene TRBV14; no firm D call. The CDR3 runs to 14 residues. V dropped 3 bases and J dropped 0 bases, with 9 bases sitting between them. The germline V gene has CDR1 SGHDN and CDR2 FVKESK. Complete variable domain (other parts from reference TRBV14 and TRBJ2-7): EAGVTQFPSHSVIEKGQTVTLRCDPISGHDNLYWYRRVMGKEIKFLLHFVKESKQDESGMPNNRFLAERTGGTYSTLKVQPAELEDSGVYFCASSHQYGSYEQYFGPGTRLTVT.

The gene calls are TRBV6-5 and TRBJ1-1, with a weak D call TRBD1 (5 bases). This CDR3 has 15 residues. Trimming removed 5 bases from V and 6 bases from J, with 19 bases in between. Germline lookup yields CDR1 MNHEY and CDR2 SVGAGI. Here the CDR3 reads CASSVTREFFSEAFF. CDR3 nucleotides: TGTGCCAGCAGTGTCACCAGGGAATTTTTCTCTGAAGCTTTCTTT.

This clone was found once. This sequence joins TRBV11-2 and TRBJ1-2, with D possibly matching TRBD1 (5 bases). Germline CDR1 is SGHAT and CDR2 is FQNNGV. The CDR3 runs 17 residues. Trimming stripped 0 bases from V and 4 bases from J, with 18 bases between. The DNA of the CDR3 is TGTGCCAGCAGCTTAGATCTCCGGACAACTAACTTCTATGGCTACACCTTC. It is translated as CASSLDLRTTNFYGYTF.

The chain uses TRBV28 and TRBJ1-1; no reliable D call. The CDR3 spans 11 residues. Germline lookup yields CDR1 MDHEN and CDR2 SYDVKM. Deletions cut 9 bases from V and 1 base from J, with 6 bases between. The CDR3 loop is CASLQNTEAFF. The CDR3 bases are TGTGCCAGTCTACAGAACACTGAAGCTTTCTTT.

The chain is built from TRBV5-1 and TRBJ2-2; D perhaps matches TRBD1 (6 bases). The CDR3 is 16 amino acids. Trimming cost V 4 bases and J 4 bases, with 17 bases left between them. Germline V gives CDR1 SGHRS, CDR2 YFSETQ. CDR3 nucleotides: TGCGCCAGCAGCCCCTACAGGGCCTCGGTCACCGGGGAGCTGTTTTTT. Its translation is CASSPYRASVTGELFF.

V usage is TRBV11-3 and J usage is TRBJ1-4, with 8 bases matching TRBD1. CDR1 and CDR2 from the germline V gene are SGHNT and YENEEA. The CDR3 totals 18 residues. V lost 1 base to trimming and J lost 5 bases; unmatched junction nucleotides: 12. The CDR3 region is CASSLGRPWDRFNEKLFF. The CDR3 nucleotides are TGTGCCAGCAGCTTAGGGAGGCCTTGGGACAGGTTCAATGAAAAACTGTTTTTT.

As to this clone: Other nucleotide sequences from this sample produce the same CDR3. The chain combines TRBV19 with TRBJ2-7; D possibly corresponds to TRBD1 (6 bases). Trimming took off 1 base at V and 2 bases at J, with 6 bases between the two ends. Per the germline V gene, CDR1 is LNHDA and CDR2 is SQIVND (reference sequence). The length of the CDR3 is 13 residues. The CDR3: CASSIGTAYEQYF. CDR3 sequence (DNA): TGTGCCAGTAGTATAGGGACAGCCTACGAGCAGTACTTC.

This chain uses TRBV19 with TRBJ1-5; D not certain. The CDR3 runs 14 residues. V gave up 3 bases and J gave up 6 bases, with 12 bases separating them. CDR1 LNHDA and CDR2 SQIVND come from the germline V gene (reference sequence). CDR3: CASSIYRWGQPQHF. In DNA form, the CDR3 reads TGTGCCAGTAGTATTTACCGGTGGGGTCAGCCCCAGCATTTT.

This clone showed up just once. This chain uses TRBV5-6 with TRBJ2-7; D ambiguous. The CDR3 loop spans 13 amino acids. From germline, CDR1 is SGHDT and CDR2 YYEEEE. The V and J ends lost 4 bases and 4 bases respectively, with 12 bases between them. CDR3 sequence reads: CASSEMLGYEQYF. The CDR3, as DNA: TGTGCCAGCAGCGAGATGTTGGGTTACGAGCAGTACTTC. The complete variable domain, with remaining parts taken from reference TRBV5-6 and TRBJ2-7, reads DAGVTQSPTHLIKTRGQQVTLRCSPKSGHDTVSWYQQALGQGPQFIFQYYEEEERQRGNFPDRFSGHQFPNYSSELNVNALLLGDSALYLCASSEMLGYEQYFGPGTRLTVT.

The rearrangement links TRBV2 to TRBJ2-1, with TRBD1 matching 10 bases. The J segment lost 4 bases and the V segment lost 7 bases, leaving 7 bases of the junction unmatched. The CDR3 has 15 residues. The germline CDR1 and CDR2 sequences are SNHLY and FYNNEI. DNA of the CDR3: TGTGCCAGCACCATCGACAGGGGGCTATACAATGAGCAGTTCTTC. The encoded protein is CASTIDRGLYNEQFF.

The chain uses TRBV13 and TRBJ2-1; 10 positions match TRBD2. Germline V gives CDR1 PRHDT, CDR2 FYEKMQ (reference sequence). V dropped 4 bases and J dropped 4; count of bases not matched to a gene: 7. The CDR3 sequence is 16 residues long. CDR3 sequence reads: CASSSGTSERYNEQFF. CDR3 in DNA: TGTGCCAGCAGCTCCGGGACTAGCGAGCGATACAATGAGCAGTTCTTC.

The chain carries TRBV19 and TRBJ2-5; D is undetermined. The ends were cut back, 10 bases at V and 0 bases at J, with 15 bases in the middle. Germline CDR1 reads LNHDA; CDR2 reads SQIVND (reference sequence). This CDR3 comprises 14 residues. In nucleotides, the CDR3 is TGTGCCACTTCAGACGGAAAGTACCAAGAGACCCAGTACTTC. It yields the protein CATSDGKYQETQYF. Together with reference TRBV19 and TRBJ2-5, the CDR3 gives the full variable domain: DGGITQSPKYLFRKEGQNVTLSCEQNLNHDAMYWYRQDPGQGLRLIYYSQIVNDFQKGDIAEGYSVSREKKESFPLTVTSAQKNPTAFYLCATSDGKYQETQYFGPGTRLLVL.

This sequence joins TRBV7-9 and TRBJ2-1; D gene ambiguous. Trimming removed 1 base from V and 0 bases from J, with 10 bases in between. This CDR3 contains 16 residues. Germline V gives CDR1 SEHNR, CDR2 FQNEAQ (reference sequence). CDR3 amino acids: CASSLGRQRSYNEQFF. The CDR3 nucleotides read TGTGCCAGCAGCTTAGGGCGGCAGCGCTCCTACAATGAGCAGTTCTTC.

V usage is TRBV10-3 and J usage is TRBJ2-7; TRBD1 agrees at 7 bases. Germline lookup yields CDR1 ENHRY and CDR2 SYGVKD. J was trimmed by 4 bases and V by 2 bases; bases with no gene match: 8. CDR3 size: 15 residues. CDR3 region: CAISELEQGKYEQYF. In nucleotides, the CDR3 is TGTGCCATCAGTGAGCTAGAACAGGGGAAATACGAGCAGTACTTC.